The present entry profiles one TCR beta chain with its context. Its antigen is currently unknown. TCRdb passed the RT-PCR reads through MiXCR, listing each CDR3 protein once. In the table there are 650,000 to 700,000 distinct CDR3 sequences, 15% to 19% of which are singletons. The sample is drawn from a study of response to subunit inactivated influenza vaccine. This CDR3 has 15 amino acids. V dropped 4 bases and J dropped 5 bases, with 20 bases sitting between them. Germline CDR1 reads DFQATT; CDR2 reads SNEGSKA (reference sequence). Study-wide findings and caveats: New T cells are recruited in small numbers by each seasonal influenza vaccination, according to the authors' suggestion.

The sample consisted of PBMCs from blood, taken about 12 days after vaccination. The TCR comes from a man over 45 who received an inactivated influenza vaccine. This chain joins TRBV20-1 and TRBJ2-5, with D possibly being TRBD1 (6 bases). The chain's CDR3 is CSAKAETGLRETQYF. CDR3 coding DNA: TGCAGTGCTAAGGCTGAGACAGGACTGCGGGAGACCCAGTACTTC.